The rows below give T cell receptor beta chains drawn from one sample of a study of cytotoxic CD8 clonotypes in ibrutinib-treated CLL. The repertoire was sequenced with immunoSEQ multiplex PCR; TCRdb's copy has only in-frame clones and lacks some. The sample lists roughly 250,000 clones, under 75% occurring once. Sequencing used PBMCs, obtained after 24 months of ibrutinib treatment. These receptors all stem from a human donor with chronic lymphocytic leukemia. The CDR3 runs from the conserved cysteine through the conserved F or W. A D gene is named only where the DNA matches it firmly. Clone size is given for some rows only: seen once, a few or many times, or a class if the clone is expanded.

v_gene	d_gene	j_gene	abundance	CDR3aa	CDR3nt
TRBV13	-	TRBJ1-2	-	CASSLESGGRDGYTF	TGTGCCAGCAGCTTAGAGAGCGGGGGGCGAGACGGCTACACCTTC
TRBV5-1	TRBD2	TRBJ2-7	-	CASSSLPPLAEDPYEQYF	TGCGCCAGCAGCTCCCTTCCCCCACTAGCGGAAGACCCCTACGAGCAGTACTTC
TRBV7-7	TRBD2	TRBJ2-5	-	CASSPRLAGSQETQYF	TGTGCTAGCAGTCCCCGACTAGCGGGTTCCCAAGAGACCCAGTACTTC
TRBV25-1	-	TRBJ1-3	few	CASSDESSGNTIYF	TGTGCCAGCAGTGACGAGTCTAGTGGAAACACCATATATTTT
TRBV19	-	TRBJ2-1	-	CASSNPQSSYNEQFF	TGTGCCAGTAGTAATCCACAGAGCTCCTACAATGAGCAGTTCTTC
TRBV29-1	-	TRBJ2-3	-	CSVPLVHWGTDTQYF	TGCAGCGTTCCTTTGGTCCACTGGGGCACAGATACGCAGTATTTT
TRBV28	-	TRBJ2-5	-	CASSFLANGGETQYF	TGTGCCAGCAGTTTCCTAGCAAACGGCGGGGAGACCCAGTACTTC
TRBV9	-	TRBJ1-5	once	CASSVGQGSQPQHF	TGTGCCAGCAGCGTAGGCCAGGGGAGTCAGCCCCAGCATTTT
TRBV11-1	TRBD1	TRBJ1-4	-	CASSFGQGEKLFF	TGTGCCAGCAGCTTCGGACAGGGCGAAAAACTGTTTTTT
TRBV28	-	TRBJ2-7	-	CASRPTWSPYEQYF	TGTGCCAGCAGACCCACGTGGTCACCCTACGAGCAGTACTTC
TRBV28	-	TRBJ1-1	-	CASSLQENTEAFF	TGTGCCAGCAGCCTACAGGAAAACACTGAAGCTTTCTTT
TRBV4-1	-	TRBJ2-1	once	CASSQEYEQFF	TGCGCCAGCAGCCAAGAGTATGAGCAGTTCTTC
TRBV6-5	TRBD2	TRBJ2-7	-	CASSYSSGGEQYF	TGTGCCAGCAGTTACTCATCGGGGGGCGAGCAGTACTTC
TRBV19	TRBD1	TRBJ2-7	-	CASSLEGTGTYEQYF	TGTGCCAGTAGTCTCGAGGGGACAGGGACCTACGAGCAGTACTTC
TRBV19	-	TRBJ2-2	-	CASSTVNTGELFF	TGTGCCAGTAGTACCGTTAACACCGGGGAGCTGTTTTTT
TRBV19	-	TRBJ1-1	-	CASSLTGNTEAFF	TGTGCCAGTAGTCTTACAGGTAACACTGAAGCTTTCTTT
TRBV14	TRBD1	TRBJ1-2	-	CASSRLGQGDYGYTF	TGTGCCAGCAGCCGGTTGGGACAGGGGGACTATGGCTACACCTTC
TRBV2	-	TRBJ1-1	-	CASSVKSVVTEAFF	TGTGCCAGCAGTGTCAAATCGGTTGTGACTGAAGCTTTCTTT
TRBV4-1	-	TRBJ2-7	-	CASSQPSRQGSYEQYF	TGCGCCAGCAGCCAACCATCACGGCAGGGGTCCTACGAGCAGTACTTC
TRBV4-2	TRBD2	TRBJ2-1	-	CASSQGGGTSGHISYNEQFF	TGTGCCAGCAGCCAAGGAGGTGGGACTAGCGGGCACATCTCCTACAATGAGCAGTTCTTC
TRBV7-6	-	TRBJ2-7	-	CASSLFSISYEQYF	TGTGCCAGCAGCTTATTTTCCATCTCCTACGAGCAGTACTTC
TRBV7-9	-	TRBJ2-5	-	CASSLVMGAGETQYF	TGTGCCAGCAGCTTAGTTATGGGAGCGGGAGAGACCCAGTACTTC
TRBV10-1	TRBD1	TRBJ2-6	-	CASSPDRVDGANVLTF	TGCGCCAGCAGTCCGGACAGGGTAGATGGGGCCAACGTCCTGACTTTC